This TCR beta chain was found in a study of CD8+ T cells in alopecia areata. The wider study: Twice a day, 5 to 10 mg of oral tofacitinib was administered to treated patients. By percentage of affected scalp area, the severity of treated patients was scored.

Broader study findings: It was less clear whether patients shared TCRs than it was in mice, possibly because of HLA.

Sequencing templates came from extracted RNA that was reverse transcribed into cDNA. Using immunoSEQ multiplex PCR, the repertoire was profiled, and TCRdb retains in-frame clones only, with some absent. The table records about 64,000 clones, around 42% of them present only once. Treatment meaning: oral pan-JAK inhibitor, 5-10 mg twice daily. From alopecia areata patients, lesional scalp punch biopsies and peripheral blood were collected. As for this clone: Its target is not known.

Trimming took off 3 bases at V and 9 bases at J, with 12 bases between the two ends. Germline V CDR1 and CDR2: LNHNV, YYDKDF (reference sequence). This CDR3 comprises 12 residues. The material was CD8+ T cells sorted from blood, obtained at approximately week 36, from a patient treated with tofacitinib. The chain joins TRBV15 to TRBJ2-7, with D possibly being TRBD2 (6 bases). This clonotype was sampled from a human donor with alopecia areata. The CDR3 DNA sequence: TGTGCCACCAGCAGTGCGGGGCGACGGCAGTACTTC. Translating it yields CATSSAGRRQYF.